This TCR beta chain was sequenced during a study of early T cells in non-severe SARS-CoV-2 infection (TCRdb year 2021). Concerning the study at large: TCR sequencing used bulk RNA from unsorted whole blood, so alpha and beta chains could not be paired. What the research found in general, with its limitations: VDJdb matching was skewed toward anti-spike CD8 responses and likely underestimated virus-specific expansions by missing private and CD4 specificities.

The method was 5' RACE. For sequencing, a NextSeq 500 was employed. In the TCR library protocol, unique molecular identifiers were attached to individual cDNA molecules to correct for PCR bias and sequencing error. Sequencing covered both TCR alpha and beta chains, and within each sample the abundances of alpha and beta sequences were tightly co-correlated. From the authors' description of their analysis: V gene, J gene and CDR3 annotation of TCR sequences was performed with Decombinator V4. Expanded TCRs were defined as changing significantly between any two time points under a Poisson model with p below 0.0001. TCR abundances were normalised to the total number of TCRs sequenced per sample and were expressed as counts per million. A search of VDJdb, accessed on 1 November 2021, was run for TCRs annotated to CMV, EBV and SARS-CoV-2, with TCRs annotated for multiple antigens excluded. The public reads were quality trimmed at Q25 with fastp and then assembled into clones with MiXCR by TCRdb, keeping productive beta chains. Identical CDR3 protein sequences are pooled into one entry, listed with their most common genes and DNA. The authors' filters were not applied to this entry. Within this sample are 85,000 to 100,000 distinct CDR3 sequences, with 11% of them counted one time only. Under 5% of the sample is held by the ten biggest clonotypes.

This was a case-control study nested in a cohort of healthcare workers in London, UK, who had nasopharyngeal swab PCR tests and blood samples taken every week. Between 23 and 31 March 2020, the week of the UK lockdown, healthcare workers were enrolled and then followed up weekly for as long as 16 weeks. This clonotype turned up a few times. The clone's antigen remains unknown. No clone much larger than this one lies a single base away; base qualities are absent. Sequences were derived from whole blood, sampled at baseline. The clonotype was recovered from an adult who was a healthcare worker with PCR-confirmed SARS-CoV-2 infection or an uninfected control (not recorded which).

The nucleotide sequence reads as follows: TGTGCCAGCAGCTTAGGGGACAGAATCTACGAGCAGTACTTC. Its translation reads: CASSLGDRIYEQYF. The sequence is built from TRBV7-2 and TRBJ2-7; TRBD1 lines up with 7 middle nucleotides. The CDR3 contains 14 residues, cysteine and phenylalanine counted. Only the CDR3 part of the read is kept: 42 bases, read in frame from the first base. Sequences SGHTA (CDR1) and FQGNSA (CDR2) are obtained from the germline V gene. V and J are trimmed by 1 base and 3 bases, and the gene matches miss 3 bases of the junction.